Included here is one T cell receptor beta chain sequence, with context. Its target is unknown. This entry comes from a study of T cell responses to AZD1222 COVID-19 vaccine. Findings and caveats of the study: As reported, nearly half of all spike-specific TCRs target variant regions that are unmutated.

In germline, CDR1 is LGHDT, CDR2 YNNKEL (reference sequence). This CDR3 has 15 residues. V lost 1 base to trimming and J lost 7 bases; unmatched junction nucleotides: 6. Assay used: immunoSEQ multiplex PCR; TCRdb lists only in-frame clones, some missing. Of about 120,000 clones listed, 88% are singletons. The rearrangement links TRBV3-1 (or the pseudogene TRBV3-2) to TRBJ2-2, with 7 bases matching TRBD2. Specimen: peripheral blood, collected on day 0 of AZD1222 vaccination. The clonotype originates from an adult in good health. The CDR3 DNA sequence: TGTGCCAGCAGCCAAGTTCGGGGCGGGAGCGGGGAGCTGTTTTTT. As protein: CASSQVRGGSGELFF.